This passage covers 2 T cell receptor beta chains from one sample sequenced in a study of T cell responses to AZD1222 COVID-19 vaccine. Sequencing used immunoSEQ multiplex PCR; TCRdb keeps in-frame clones, though not all of them. Of about 160,000 clones listed, approximately 87% are singletons. This sample comprised peripheral blood, obtained 28 days after the second AZD1222 dose. Receptor source: an adult who received the AZD1222 COVID-19 vaccine.

Within the sample, this clone is medium-sized (0.01 to 0.1%). This chain joins TRBV2 and TRBJ1-5, with D possibly being TRBD1 (5 bases). Per the germline V gene, CDR1 is SNHLY and CDR2 is FYNNEI. There are 13 residues in the CDR3. V dropped 7 bases and J dropped 1 base, with 8 bases sitting between them. CDR3 DNA sequence: TGTGCCAGCACGACAGACAGCAATCAGCCCCAGCATTTT. This encodes CASTTDSNQPQHF.

The rearrangement links TRBV4-3 to TRBJ1-1; no clear D gene. Per the germline V gene, CDR1 is LGHNA and CDR2 is YSLEER. V was shortened by 3 bases and J by 8 bases, with 10 bases between the two germline ends. This CDR3 spans 12 amino acids. The CDR3 nucleotides read TGCGCCAGCAGCCATTCCCTGGGGGAAGCTTTCTTT. This sequence encodes CASSHSLGEAFF.